Below, 27 T cell receptor beta chains from the same sample are listed, as sequenced in a study of T-cell reconstitution after alpha-beta-depleted transplantation in children. As it was prepared, the TCRbeta library received unique molecular identifiers. A single record per CDR3 protein comes from TCRdb applying MiXCR to the PCR reads. The sample carries over 550,000 distinct CDR3 sequences, about 11% recorded once. This material consisted of PBMCs from the stem cell graft donor, taken from the stem cell graft. The receptor set was obtained from a human donor who donated a stem cell graft to a child with acute myeloid leukemia.

The table lists this clonotype with a few counts. This chain uses TRBV6-5 with TRBJ2-7; D gene uncertain. The germline V gene has CDR1 MNHEY and CDR2 SVGAGI. The CDR3 spans 15 residues. The V and J ends lost 0 bases and 4 bases respectively, with 13 bases between them. The CDR3 region has the DNA TGTGCCAGCAGTTACTCTTCGGACCCAGCTTACGAGCAGTACTTC. Its protein is CASSYSSDPAYEQYF.

This clonotype was counted only a few times. The gene calls are TRBV4-3 and TRBJ2-7; TRBD1 aligns across 10 bases. This CDR3 has 15 residues. The V gene's germline CDR1 is LGHNA and CDR2 YSLEER. Trimming removed 0 bases from V and 7 bases from J; junction bases left unmatched: 6. The CDR3 protein is CASSQDGGQGREQYF. In DNA form, the CDR3 reads TGCGCCAGCAGCCAAGATGGGGGACAGGGGAGGGAGCAGTACTTC.

This clonotype has a handful of counts. This sequence joins TRBV20-1 and TRBJ2-1; 11 bases are a match to TRBD2. V lost 3 bases to trimming and J lost 9 bases; unmatched junction nucleotides: 7. The CDR3 loop spans 14 amino acids. Germline V gene data show CDR1 as DFQATT and CDR2 as SNEGSKA (reference sequence). CDR3 nucleotide sequence: TGCAGTGCTAGTGTCACTAGCGGGAGCGGTGAGCAGTTCTTC. This sequence encodes CSASVTSGSGEQFF.

Only a few counts were recorded for this clonotype. The chain couples TRBV27 to TRBJ1-5, with TRBD1 identical over 9 bases. Germline assignment: CDR1 MNHEY and CDR2 SMNVEV (reference sequence). The junction had 6 bases not matched to a gene; V was cut back by 5 bases and J by 4 bases. The CDR3 length is 15 residues. CDR3 amino acids: CASSPETGGNQPQHF. Here the CDR3 DNA reads TGTGCCAGCAGTCCTGAGACAGGGGGTAATCAGCCCCAGCATTTT.

Notes on this clonotype: Sequence at one end of the junction differs from germline and may be a read error. The CDR3 here is CAASDSTADRRDRGWENIQYF. Written as DNA, the CDR3 is TGTGCCGCCAGTGATTCAACCGCGGACAGGCGAGATCGCGGGTGGGAAAACATTCAGTACTTC. V is TRBV24-1 and J is TRBJ2-4, with 7 bases that match TRBD1. Germline V gene data show CDR1 as KGHDR and CDR2 as SFDVKD. The CDR3 spans 21 residues.

This clonotype was seen a handful of times. The chain uses TRBV7-9 and TRBJ2-2; D not certain. The V and J ends lost 2 bases and 2 bases respectively, with 9 bases between them. Germline lookup yields CDR1 SEHNR and CDR2 FQNEAQ (reference sequence). This CDR3 region has 15 residues. The CDR3 reads CASSLSNSNTGELFF. The DNA for the CDR3 is TGTGCCAGCAGCTTAAGTAATAGTAACACCGGGGAGCTGTTTTTT. Full variable domain (outside the CDR3, taken from reference TRBV7-9 and TRBJ2-2): DTGVSQNPRHKITKRGQNVTFRCDPISEHNRLYWYRQTLGQGPEFLTYFQNEAQLEKSRLLSDRFSAERPKGSFSTLEIQRTEQGDSAMYLCASSLSNSNTGELFFGEGSRLTVL.

The chain links TRBV5-5 to TRBJ1-2; D might be TRBD1 (5 bases). The germline CDR1 and CDR2 sequences are SGHKS and YYEKEE (reference sequence). The germline V and J ends were trimmed by 10 bases and 6 bases, with 19 bases remaining between them. The CDR3 runs 13 residues. The CDR3 here is CAQMVGGSNGYTF. Written as DNA, the CDR3 is TGTGCCCAAATGGTTGGGGGAAGCAATGGCTACACCTTC.

In its sample, this clonotype was seen a few times. The chain uses TRBV9 and TRBJ2-1; D is undetermined. CDR1 SGDLS and CDR2 YYNGEE come from the germline V gene. Trimming cost V 4 bases and J 4 bases, with 9 bases left between them. The CDR3 loop spans 13 amino acids. The CDR3 reads CASSPHPYNEQFF. For the CDR3, the DNA is TGTGCCAGCAGCCCGCACCCGTACAATGAGCAGTTCTTC.

In this sample, this clonotype turned up many times. The chain recombines TRBV10-2 with TRBJ2-1; 9 nucleotides align to TRBD1. Germline CDR1 WSHSY, CDR2 SAAADI. Losses at the gene ends were 6 bases for V and 9 bases for J; bases not matched to a gene: 9. The CDR3 spans 14 residues. This CDR3 reads CASRRGTGMVEQFF. The CDR3, as DNA: TGCGCCAGCAGGAGGGGGACAGGGATGGTTGAGCAGTTCTTC.

This clonotype occurred a few times. The chain combines TRBV7-2 with TRBJ2-5; no clear D. Germline V gene lookup returns CDR1 SGHTA and CDR2 FQGNSA. This CDR3 comprises 13 residues. The germline V and J ends were trimmed by 8 bases and 4 bases, with 14 bases remaining between them. The CDR3 region is CASGNRMGETQYF. The CDR3 DNA sequence: TGTGCCAGCGGCAATAGGATGGGAGAGACCCAGTACTTC.

The J gene is TRBJ1-2, the V gene TRBV4-2; D is unclear. V lost 1 base, J lost 6 bases, and 12 bases lay in between. CDR1 is LGHNA, CDR2 YNFKEQ, per germline. The CDR3 covers 14 residues. The CDR3 sequence: CASSQGRASNGYTF. CDR3 nucleotides: TGTGCCAGCAGCCAAGGAAGGGCCTCCAATGGCTACACCTTC.

This clonotype occurred a few times. This sequence joins TRBV11-2 and TRBJ2-2, with TRBD2 identical over 10 bases. This CDR3 comprises 19 residues. With V trimmed by 7 bases and J by 4 bases, 18 bases remained unmatched. Germline V gene data show CDR1 as SGHAT and CDR2 as FQNNGV. The DNA of the CDR3 is TGTGCCAGCACCATCAAAAGCCTAGCGGGAGTCCGTGGCACCGGGGAGCTGTTTTTT. This encodes CASTIKSLAGVRGTGELFF. The full variable domain, rest sourced from reference TRBV11-2 and TRBJ2-2, is EAGVAQSPRYKIIEKRQSVAFWCNPISGHATLYWYQQILGQGPKLLIQFQNNGVVDDSQLPKDRFSAERLKGVDSTLKIQPAKLEDSAVYLCASTIKSLAGVRGTGELFFGEGSRLTVL.

This chain links TRBV3-1 with TRBJ2-1; 8 nucleotides line up with TRBD2. The CDR3 extends over 14 amino acids. Losses at the gene ends were 4 bases for V and 6 bases for J; bases not matched to a gene: 5. The germline CDR1 and CDR2 sequences are LGHDT and YNNKEL (reference sequence). DNA for the CDR3: TGTGCCAGCAGCCTCCCGGGGGGGGGCAATGAGCAGTTCTTC. Translated: CASSLPGGGNEQFF.

This clonotype has a count of ten or more. V is TRBV14 and J is TRBJ2-1, with 8 bases that match TRBD1. V dropped 5 bases and J dropped 7; count of bases not matched to a gene: 13. Germline CDR1 is SGHDN and CDR2 is FVKESK. The CDR3 spans 16 residues. This chain's CDR3 is CASSTRQGQQMNEQFF. In nucleotides, the CDR3 is TGTGCCAGCAGCACTCGACAGGGGCAGCAGATGAATGAGCAGTTCTTC.

The chain recombines TRBV5-1 with TRBJ2-5; 13 bases map to TRBD2. Germline V CDR1 and CDR2: SGHRS, YFSETQ. The V and J ends lost 2 bases and 4 bases, in that order; junction bases with no gene match: 5. This CDR3 spans 16 amino acids. CDR3: CASSFTSGRALETQYF. The CDR3 DNA follows: TGCGCCAGCAGCTTTACTAGCGGGAGGGCCCTAGAGACCCAGTACTTC.

This clonotype was seen repeatedly, ten times or more. The genes are TRBV6-5 and TRBJ2-1; 9 nucleotides align to TRBD2. The germline gives CDR1 MNHEY, CDR2 SVGAGI. The CDR3 has 16 amino acids. Trimming at V came to 3 bases and at J to 3 bases, leaving 6 bases not matched to a gene. In DNA, the CDR3 is TGTGCCAGCAGTTATCGGGGAGCGGGAGGCTACAATGAGCAGTTCTTC. This translates into CASSYRGAGGYNEQFF.

This clonotype was seen at least ten times. The chain joins TRBV2 to TRBJ2-1; TRBD1 matches at 12 bases. V lost 8 bases, J lost 6 bases, and 5 bases stayed unmatched. The CDR3 has 14 residues. From germline, CDR1 is SNHLY and CDR2 FYNNEI. This CDR3 reads CASGGQGAFNEQFF. CDR3 bases: TGTGCCAGCGGGGGACAGGGGGCCTTCAATGAGCAGTTCTTC.

This clonotype has a count of ten or more. This rearrangement joins TRBV12-3 or TRBV12-4 to TRBJ2-3, with 9 bases matching TRBD1. The CDR3 has 16 residues. The ends lost 5 bases at V and 4 bases at J; junction bases unmatched: 10. The CDR3 spells CASSVPEGQGPDTQYF. CDR3 DNA sequence: TGTGCCAGCAGTGTCCCGGAGGGACAGGGCCCAGATACGCAGTATTTT.

In its sample, this clonotype was seen many times. The genes are TRBV5-6 and TRBJ1-1; 11 nucleotides line up with TRBD1. The germline V gene encodes CDR1 SGHDT and CDR2 YYEEEE. Trimming took 4 bases from V and 4 from J; bases not matched to a gene: 9. This CDR3 is built from 16 residues. CDR3 bases: TGTGCCAGCAGCCCCCAAACCGGGACAGGGGGCACTGAAGCTTTCTTT. Translating gives CASSPQTGTGGTEAFF.

The chain is built from TRBV15 and TRBJ2-7; 7 bases are a match to TRBD1. This CDR3 is built from 14 residues. Per the germline V gene, CDR1 is LNHNV and CDR2 is YYDKDF (reference sequence). V lost 8 bases to trimming and J lost 3 bases; unmatched junction nucleotides: 10. CDR3 coding DNA: TGTGCCACCGGACCGGGACAGAAACGCTACGAGCAGTACTTC. Its protein product is CATGPGQKRYEQYF.

This clonotype was observed a handful of times. This rearrangement joins TRBV9 to TRBJ2-6; 9 positions match TRBD2. Germline CDR1 reads SGDLS; CDR2 reads YYNGEE. CDR3 size: 18 residues. V lost 4 bases, J lost 3 bases, and 11 bases stayed unmatched. The CDR3 reads CASSPLGLAFNGANVLTF. In nucleotides, the CDR3 is TGTGCCAGCAGCCCTCTGGGACTAGCTTTTAATGGGGCCAACGTCCTGACTTTC.

The CDR3 spells CATSTPFFTDTQYF. Here the CDR3 DNA reads TGTGCCACCTCTACCCCTTTTTTCACAGATACGCAGTATTTT. This chain links TRBV24-1 with TRBJ2-3, with no clear D. This CDR3 is built from 14 residues. Germline V gene data show CDR1 as KGHDR and CDR2 as SFDVKD. Trimming removed 9 bases from V and 2 bases from J, with 14 bases in between.

The rearrangement joins TRBV19 to TRBJ1-5; no reliable D call. Per germline, CDR1 LNHDA and CDR2 SQIVND (reference sequence). V lost 4 bases and J 3 bases, leaving 13 bases between the germline ends. This CDR3 spans 15 amino acids. In DNA, the CDR3 is TGTGCCAGTAGTAGCCTATTCGGTAACAATCAGCCCCAGCATTTT. Translated: CASSSLFGNNQPQHF.

CDR3 protein: CASSRGPGQEDGYTF. The CDR3 coding sequence is TGTGCCAGCTCGCGAGGCCCGGGACAGGAAGATGGCTACACCTTC. V and J are TRBV18 and TRBJ1-2; 8 bases match TRBD1. V dropped 6 bases and J dropped 6; count of bases not matched to a gene: 12. Germline V gene lookup returns CDR1 KGHSH and CDR2 LQKENI. CDR3 length equals 15 residues.

The chain combines TRBV20-1 with TRBJ1-1; D gene unclear. The V gene lost 2 bases and the J gene lost 11 bases, with 21 bases spanning the gap. This CDR3 has 14 residues. The V gene's germline CDR1 is DFQATT and CDR2 SNEGSKA (reference sequence). CDR3: CSARLRGPEGMAFF. CDR3 DNA sequence: TGCAGTGCTAGACTCCGCGGGCCTGAAGGGATGGCTTTCTTT.

The chain recombines TRBV6-5 with TRBJ2-7, with TRBD1 matching 10 bases. This CDR3 comprises 14 residues. The V segment lost 8 bases and the J segment 5 bases; nucleotides outside the gene matches: 9. Germline V gives CDR1 MNHEY, CDR2 SVGAGI. The CDR3 DNA is TGTGCCAGCCGACGGACAGGGGGACTGGACGAGCAGTACTTC. Its translation: CASRRTGGLDEQYF.

This clonotype appeared a few times. The rearrangement links TRBV29-1 to TRBJ2-7; tentative D call: TRBD2 (5 bases). Germline V gene lookup returns CDR1 SQVTM and CDR2 ANQGSEA. V was trimmed by 6 bases and J by 0 bases, leaving 12 bases between them. The CDR3 has 13 residues. CDR3 DNA sequence: TGCAGCGTCCGGGATCCCTTCTCCTACGAGCAGTACTTC. Translating gives CSVRDPFSYEQYF.